This T cell receptor (beta chain) was recorded in a study of T-cell reconstitution after alpha-beta-depleted transplantation in children. This clonotype was recorded at least ten times. During its preparation, the TCRbeta library received unique molecular identifiers. Using its own MiXCR run on the PCR reads, TCRdb lists one record per CDR3 protein. The table lists hundreds of thousands of distinct CDR3 sequences, approximately 17% of them singletons. This clonotype was obtained from a human donor who donated a stem cell graft to a child with acute myeloid leukemia. The input for sequencing was PBMCs from the stem cell graft donor, taken from the stem cell graft.

The DNA for the CDR3 is TGCAGCGTTGAAGGAGGAAGGCAGGGCTACACCTTC. This encodes CSVEGGRQGYTF. This sequence joins TRBV29-1 and TRBJ1-2; D is unresolved. The germline gives CDR1 SQVTM, CDR2 ANQGSEA. V dropped 1 base and J dropped 8 bases, with 11 bases sitting between them. CDR3 length: 12 amino acids.